One sample yielded the 27 T cell receptor beta chains listed below, sequenced in a study of blood T cell repertoires in COVID-19. Repertoires were generated with immunoSEQ multiplex PCR, while TCRdb's copy carries only in-frame clones and drops some. The sample yields over 90,000 clones, around 87% seen once. Input material: peripheral blood. The receptor set was obtained from a woman aged 45-65 years with COVID-19, enrolled during active disease.

This clone was counted once. The rearrangement uses TRBV4-1 and TRBJ1-2; 8 bases match TRBD1. The CDR3 totals 14 residues. Per germline, CDR1 MGHRA and CDR2 YSYEKL. V was clipped by 0 bases and J by 7 bases; unmatched bases: 4. CDR3 sequence (DNA): TGCGCCAGCAGCCAAGAACAGGGGGGTGGTGGCTACACCTTC. It encodes CASSQEQGGGGYTF.

The chain couples TRBV14 to TRBJ2-4, with 8 nucleotides matching TRBD1. Trimming at V came to 1 base and at J to 2 bases, leaving 4 bases not matched to a gene. The CDR3 runs 16 residues. Germline V gene lookup returns CDR1 SGHDN and CDR2 FVKESK. DNA for the CDR3: TGTGCCAGCAGCCAAGGGGACAGGACAACCAAAAACATTCAGTACTTC. As protein: CASSQGDRTTKNIQYF.

This chain joins TRBV7-6 and TRBJ2-7, with a possible D match to TRBD2 (7 bases). V was pared by 3 bases and J by 3 bases, with 27 bases between. The CDR3 is 19 residues long. Germline V gene data show CDR1 as SGHVS and CDR2 as FNYEAQ. CDR3 nucleotide sequence: TGTGCCAGCAGCTTCGATTACGCCGGTCTAGCGGAGGGGGTCTACGAGCAGTACTTC. It specifies CASSFDYAGLAEGVYEQYF.

This clone occurred once. Other DNA variants within this sample encode the same CDR3. This rearrangement joins TRBV4-2 to TRBJ2-5, with 12 positions matching TRBD1. CDR1 is LGHNA, CDR2 YNFKEQ, per germline. V shed 4 bases, J shed 5 bases, and the junction held 8 bases outside the gene matches. The CDR3 contains 16 residues. The CDR3 here is CASSLNRDRGRETQYF. CDR3 bases: TGTGCCAGCAGCCTAAATCGGGACAGGGGGCGCGAGACCCAGTACTTC.

V usage is TRBV6-1 and J usage is TRBJ1-2; D unclear. Germline V CDR1 and CDR2: MNHNS, SASEGT. The CDR3 is made up of 14 amino acids. V shed 2 bases and J shed 0 bases, with 7 bases lying between them. The CDR3 is CASSEQAPNYGYTF. DNA of the CDR3: TGTGCCAGCAGTGAACAGGCACCTAACTATGGCTACACCTTC.

The chain uses TRBV14 and TRBJ1-6; no firm D call. Germline CDR1 SGHDN, CDR2 FVKESK. This CDR3 region has 15 residues. The germline V and J ends were trimmed by 2 bases and 1 base, with 6 bases remaining between them. As DNA, the CDR3 is TGTGCCAGCAGCCAATCGGGATCCTATAATTCACCCCTCCACTTT. Translation: CASSQSGSYNSPLHF.

The rearrangement uses TRBV27 and TRBJ2-1, with 9 positions matching TRBD1. Germline lookup yields CDR1 MNHEY and CDR2 SMNVEV (reference sequence). This CDR3 contains 14 residues. Unmatched junction bases numbered 8, after V lost 5 bases and J lost 9 bases. CDR3 DNA sequence: TGTGCCAGCAGTCCGGGACAGGGCGGGGTTGAGCAGTTCTTC. The encoded protein is CASSPGQGGVEQFF.

This chain connects TRBV12-3 or TRBV12-4 to TRBJ1-2, with TRBD1 identical over 7 bases. Unmatched junction bases numbered 8, after V lost 5 bases and J lost 8 bases. The length of the CDR3 is 13 residues. CDR3 region: CASSPHRGEGYTF. The DNA of the CDR3 is TGTGCCAGCAGTCCTCACAGGGGCGAGGGCTACACCTTC.

The chain uses TRBV13 and TRBJ2-2; D might be TRBD2 (5 bases). This CDR3 has 16 residues. The germline gives CDR1 PRHDT, CDR2 FYEKMQ (reference sequence). Trimming removed 2 bases from V and 0 bases from J, with 10 bases in between. The CDR3, as DNA: TGTGCCAGCAGCTTAATAAGCGGACCGAACACCGGGGAGCTGTTTTTT. Translating it yields CASSLISGPNTGELFF.

There are a few counts of this clone. The chain employs TRBV10-3 and TRBJ1-2; weak D call: TRBD1 (5 bases). CDR1 is ENHRY and CDR2 is SYGVKD in the germline V gene. V dropped 5 bases and J dropped 6 bases, with 13 bases sitting between them. The CDR3 consists of 13 residues. CDR3 sequence (DNA): TGTGCCATCAGTACTTCAGGGCTCGATGGCTACACCTTC. As protein: CAISTSGLDGYTF.

This sequence joins TRBV28 and TRBJ1-5; no firm D call. The germline CDR1 and CDR2 sequences are MDHEN and SYDVKM. V dropped 4 bases and J dropped 4 bases, with 5 bases sitting between them. The CDR3 has 12 amino acids. The CDR3, as DNA: TGTGCCAGCAGTTCGACAAATCAGCCCCAGCATTTT. It encodes CASSSTNQPQHF.

The rearrangement uses TRBV4-1 and TRBJ1-3; 7 nucleotides agree with TRBD1. Trimming took 6 bases from V and 4 from J; bases not matched to a gene: 6. The germline V gene encodes CDR1 MGHRA and CDR2 YSYEKL. CDR3 size: 14 residues. CDR3 in amino acids: CASRPTGIGNTIYF. CDR3 DNA: TGCGCCAGCAGGCCGACAGGGATCGGAAACACCATATATTTT.

There are a few counts of this clone. The V gene is TRBV10-3, the J gene TRBJ2-5; TRBD2 matches 10 bases. Germline CDR1 is ENHRY and CDR2 is SYGVKD. Trimming removed 0 bases from V and 1 base from J; junction bases left unmatched: 2. The CDR3 has 16 amino acids. This CDR3 reads CAISESSSGGQETQYF. The CDR3 region has the DNA TGTGCCATCAGTGAGTCGTCTAGCGGGGGCCAAGAGACCCAGTACTTC.

The chain carries TRBV11-2 and TRBJ1-3; 11 bases are shared with TRBD1. Germline-derived CDR1 and CDR2 are SGHAT and FQNNGV. Trimming removed 2 bases from V and 2 bases from J; junction bases left unmatched: 2. CDR3 length: 16 residues. The CDR3, as DNA: TGTGCCAGCAGCTTAACGGGACAGGGGGCTGGAAACACCATATATTTT. Its translation is CASSLTGQGAGNTIYF.

V gene TRBV20-1 combines with J gene TRBJ2-5; 8 bases are a match to TRBD2. Unmatched junction bases numbered 11, after V lost 3 bases and J lost 5 bases. The CDR3 spans 15 residues. Germline CDR1 DFQATT, CDR2 SNEGSKA (reference sequence). As DNA, the CDR3 is TGCAGTGCTAGTATTAGCGGGGATAGTATGGAGACCCAGTACTTC. Protein sequence: CSASISGDSMETQYF.

This rearrangement joins TRBV6-5 to TRBJ2-7, with D possibly being TRBD1 (6 bases). Trimming shortened V by 6 bases and J by 2 bases, and 14 bases separated the two germline ends. The CDR3 runs 14 residues. Germline values: CDR1 MNHEY, CDR2 SVGAGI. The CDR3 is CASSPWGTTYEQYF. The CDR3 DNA follows: TGTGCCAGCAGCCCCTGGGGGACAACCTACGAGCAGTACTTC.

The chain joins TRBV12-2 to TRBJ2-7; the DNA was not compared with TRBD2, the D call given in the table. TRBV12-2 constitutes a pseudogene. CDR3 length: 17 residues. The CDR3 reads CASRLGSLHSPTYEQYF. In nucleotides, the CDR3 is TGTGCAAGTCGCTTAGGATCGCTCCACTCTCCTACCTACGAGCAGTACTTC.

The rearrangement uses TRBV7-9 and TRBJ1-2; possibly TRBD1 for D (6 bases). Germline V gene lookup returns CDR1 SEHNR and CDR2 FQNEAQ (reference sequence). The CDR3 length is 18 residues. Trimming removed 0 bases at V and 5 bases at J, with 22 bases between. The CDR3 spells CASSLALFTGTVRYGYTF. In DNA form, the CDR3 reads TGTGCCAGCAGCTTAGCGTTATTCACAGGGACGGTTCGATATGGCTACACCTTC.

The chain joins TRBV19 to TRBJ2-2; a possible D gene is TRBD1 (5 bases). The V end was cut by 3 bases, the J end by 1 base, with 9 bases between. This CDR3 comprises 15 residues. The germline V gene encodes CDR1 LNHDA and CDR2 SQIVND (reference sequence). CDR3 coding DNA: TGTGCCAGTAGTATGATACAGGAGAACACCGGGGAGCTGTTTTTT. It translates to CASSMIQENTGELFF.

This clone has only a few counts. The J gene is TRBJ2-1, the V gene TRBV14; 9 nucleotides agree with TRBD2. The CDR3 loop spans 18 amino acids. Looked up from germline, CDR1 is SGHDN and CDR2 is FVKESK. V lost 1 base, J lost 9 bases, and 16 bases stayed unmatched. The DNA of the CDR3 is TGTGCCAGCAGCCAAGTCGTTAGCTGGGTAGCGGGGGTCACTGAGCAGTTCTTC. As protein: CASSQVVSWVAGVTEQFF.

Written as DNA, the CDR3 is TGTGCCAGCAGCTTAGTTTGGCAGGGCGAGCAGTACTTC. It specifies CASSLVWQGEQYF. The chain uses TRBV7-2 and TRBJ2-7; a possible D gene is TRBD1 (5 bases). Germline V gives CDR1 SGHTA, CDR2 FQGNSA. Trimming pared 1 base from V and 6 bases from J, leaving 10 bases between. CDR3 length: 13 residues.

This chain uses TRBV6-2 or TRBV6-3 with TRBJ1-1, with D maybe TRBD1 (5 bases). CDR1 is MNHEY, CDR2 SVGEGT, per germline. The CDR3 runs 13 residues. The V gene lost 2 bases and the J gene lost 10 bases, with 14 bases spanning the gap. The CDR3 is CASSYLGFQGAFF. The CDR3 DNA follows: TGTGCCAGCAGTTACCTCGGGTTCCAGGGAGCTTTCTTT.

This chain links TRBV25-1 with TRBJ1-6; 7 bases agree with TRBD1. Germline V gives CDR1 MGHDK, CDR2 SYGVNS. The V and J ends lost 3 bases and 7 bases, in that order; junction bases with no gene match: 0. The CDR3 totals 13 residues. This chain's CDR3 is CASSDRGNSPLHF. The CDR3 DNA follows: TGTGCCAGCAGTGACAGGGGGAATTCACCCCTCCACTTT.

J is TRBJ2-1 and V is TRBV6-2 or TRBV6-3; possibly TRBD2 for D (6 bases). There are 15 residues in the CDR3. Germline loops: CDR1 MNHEY, CDR2 SVGEGT. V was shortened by 4 bases and J by 5 bases, with 15 bases between the two germline ends. Here the CDR3 reads CASSFRDSTHNEQFF. CDR3 bases: TGTGCCAGCAGTTTCCGGGACTCCACGCACAATGAGCAGTTCTTC.

CDR3 loop: CASSFGRAVTEAFF. For the CDR3, the DNA is TGTGCCAGCAGCTTTGGGAGGGCAGTAACTGAAGCTTTCTTT. V gene TRBV5-4 combines with J gene TRBJ1-1; D is uncertain. The CDR3 spans 14 residues. V shed 2 bases and J shed 5 bases, with 13 bases lying between them. Per the germline V gene, CDR1 is SGHNT and CDR2 is YYREEE (reference sequence).

The chain joins TRBV24-1 to TRBJ2-7, with TRBD2 as a possible D gene (6 bases). V lost 9 bases and J lost 2, with 13 bases in between. Germline V gene lookup returns CDR1 KGHDR and CDR2 SFDVKD. This CDR3 spans 13 amino acids. The CDR3 bases are TGTGCCACCGAATCGGGACTCACCTACGAGCAGTACTTC. Translated: CATESGLTYEQYF.

This chain connects TRBV30 to TRBJ2-2, with no clear D. Germline CDR1 reads GTSNPN; CDR2 reads SVGIG (reference sequence). V lost 2 bases to trimming and J lost 1 base, with 5 bases between them. The CDR3 totals 13 residues. This CDR3 reads CAWSFRNTGELFF. The DNA of the CDR3 is TGTGCCTGGAGTTTCAGGAACACCGGGGAGCTGTTTTTT.